The sequence of this T cell receptor beta chain was determined in a study of OX40 agonist ivuxolimab in advanced cancers. Study information: Patients were given ivuxolimab, an antibody that agonizes OX40 (CD134).

Germline V gene lookup returns CDR1 ENHRY and CDR2 SYGVKD. The CDR3 contains 16 residues. V was shortened by 7 bases and J by 7 bases, with 23 bases between the two germline ends. Assay: immunoSEQ multiplex PCR; the TCRdb copy retains only in-frame clones and omits some. The sample contains about 91,000 clones, more than 75% of which appear only once. The source of this sequence is an adult with an advanced solid tumor such as melanoma, head and neck, liver or kidney cancer. The material was CD4+ or CD8+ T cells sorted from blood, obtained in a trial of the OX40 agonist ivuxolimab. The chain recombines TRBV10-3 with TRBJ2-1, with D perhaps being TRBD1 or TRBD2 (5 bases each). The CDR3 here is CAITFDATGTANEQFF. Here the CDR3 DNA reads TGTGCCATCACCTTCGACGCGACCGGGACCGCTAATGAGCAGTTCTTC.